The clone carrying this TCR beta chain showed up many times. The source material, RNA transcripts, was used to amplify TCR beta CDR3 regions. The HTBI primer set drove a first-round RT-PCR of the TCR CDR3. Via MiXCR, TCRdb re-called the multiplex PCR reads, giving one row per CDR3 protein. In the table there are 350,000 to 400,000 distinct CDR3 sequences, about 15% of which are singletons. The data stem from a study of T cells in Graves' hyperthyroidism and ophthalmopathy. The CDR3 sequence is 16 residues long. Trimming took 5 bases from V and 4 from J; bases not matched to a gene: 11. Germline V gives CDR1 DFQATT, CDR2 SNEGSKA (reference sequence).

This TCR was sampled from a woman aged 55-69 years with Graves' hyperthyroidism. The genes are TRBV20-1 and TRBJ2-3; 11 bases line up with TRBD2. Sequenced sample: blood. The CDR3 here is CSAEISGRARPDTQYF. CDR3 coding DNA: TGCAGTGCTGAGATTAGCGGGAGGGCCCGCCCAGATACGCAGTATTTT.